Following are 12 T cell receptor beta chains from one sample sequenced in a study of T cells in tuberculosis. This sample's time point: new active TB diagnosis, blood taken before or within 7 days of starting treatment. Measured with immunoSEQ multiplex PCR; TCRdb has only the in-frame clones, and not every one. Of approximately 22,000 clones in the sample, around 85% were seen once. This specimen consisted of PBMCs, obtained at tuberculosis diagnosis. All receptors come from an adult with tuberculosis.

The chain couples TRBV27 to TRBJ1-6, with TRBD1 matching over 8 bases. The germline gives CDR1 MNHEY, CDR2 SMNVEV (reference sequence). V dropped 8 bases and J dropped 6; count of bases not matched to a gene: 3. This CDR3 contains 13 residues. In nucleotides, the CDR3 is TGTGCCAGCGGACAGGGAAGTAATTCACCCCTCCACTTT. Residues: CASGQGSNSPLHF.

V usage is TRBV30 and J usage is TRBJ2-6; TRBD1 agrees at 7 bases. The germline CDR1 and CDR2 sequences are GTSNPN and SVGIG (reference sequence). Losses at the gene ends were 3 bases for V and 0 bases for J; bases not matched to a gene: 8. This CDR3 region has 17 residues. The CDR3 loop is CAWRRGRLSSGANVLTF. Written as DNA, the CDR3 is TGTGCCTGGAGGAGGGGGCGCCTGAGCTCTGGGGCCAACGTCCTGACTTTC.

The genes are TRBV5-5 and TRBJ1-4; D possibly corresponds to TRBD1 (5 bases). Between the trimmed V and J ends, which lost 0 bases and 5 bases, there was a span of 11 bases. Germline V CDR1 and CDR2: SGHKS, YYEKEE (reference sequence). The CDR3 runs 15 residues. CDR3 bases: TGTGCCAGCAGCTTGGAAGGGGCGCGCAATGAAAAACTGTTTTTT. It codes for CASSLEGARNEKLFF.

This clone was picked up one time. The chain recombines TRBV19 with TRBJ1-5; 9 bases fit TRBD1. Germline CDR1 reads LNHDA; CDR2 reads SQIVND (reference sequence). The V segment lost 0 bases and the J segment 6 bases; nucleotides outside the gene matches: 6. This CDR3 contains 16 residues. The CDR3: CASSIDPQGARQPQHF. In DNA form, the CDR3 reads TGTGCCAGTAGTATAGATCCACAGGGGGCGCGTCAGCCCCAGCATTTT.

The rearrangement uses TRBV4-3 and TRBJ2-3, with 10 bases aligning to TRBD2. Germline V CDR1 and CDR2: LGHNA, YSLEER. Trimming removed 4 bases from V and 2 bases from J; junction bases left unmatched: 6. CDR3 length: 16 residues. CDR3: CASSRSLAGDTDTQYF. CDR3 nucleotides: TGCGCCAGCAGCCGGAGCCTAGCGGGGGACACAGATACGCAGTATTTT.

The chain uses TRBV10-3 and TRBJ2-7; D may be TRBD1 (6 bases). V lost 6 bases and J lost 3, with 15 bases in between. The CDR3 totals 14 residues. The germline gives CDR1 ENHRY, CDR2 SYGVKD. The CDR3 region has the DNA TGTGCCATCAGCCCTAACCGGGACAACTACGAGCAGTACTTC. Protein product: CAISPNRDNYEQYF.

This chain joins TRBV11-2 and TRBJ2-3; 8 bases map to TRBD2. The CDR3 length is 16 residues. The germline V gene has CDR1 SGHAT and CDR2 FQNNGV. Unmatched junction bases numbered 10, after V lost 5 bases and J lost 3 bases. The CDR3 DNA follows: TGTGCCAGCAGCCCTCACGCGGGAGGTGAGACAGATACGCAGTATTTT. Protein: CASSPHAGGETDTQYF. Full variable domain (remainder filled in from reference TRBV11-2 and TRBJ2-3): EAGVAQSPRYKIIEKRQSVAFWCNPISGHATLYWYQQILGQGPKLLIQFQNNGVVDDSQLPKDRFSAERLKGVDSTLKIQPAKLEDSAVYLCASSPHAGGETDTQYFGPGTRLTVL.

V gene TRBV7-7 combines with J gene TRBJ2-5; D possibly corresponds to TRBD1 (6 bases). The CDR3 runs to 14 residues. V lost 4 bases, J lost 5 bases, and 14 bases lay in between. Germline CDR1 is SSHAT and CDR2 is FNYEAQ (reference sequence). In DNA, the CDR3 is TGTGCCAGCAGCTCCGTAGGGGGAAGGGAGACCCAGTACTTC. Translated, it gives CASSSVGGRETQYF.

CDR3 loop: CRRGGSGNTIYF. Written as DNA, the CDR3 is TGTCGCAGGGGTGGGTCTGGAAACACCATATATTTT. This sequence joins TRBV14 and TRBJ1-3, with D perhaps TRBD1 (6 bases). Per germline, CDR1 SGHDN and CDR2 FVKESK. This CDR3 has 12 residues.

In the case of this clone: The same CDR3 also results from other DNA sequences found in this sample. This chain links TRBV20-1 with TRBJ2-5; D unresolved. CDR3 length: 10 amino acids. V lost 6 bases and J lost 7, with 9 bases in between. Germline V lookup: CDR1 DFQATT, CDR2 SNEGSKA (reference sequence). In DNA, the CDR3 is TGCAGTGCACCGAGAGGGACCCAGTACTTC. This gives the protein CSAPRGTQYF.

The chain has TRBV5-1 and TRBJ2-2, with 11 bases identical to TRBD2. V dropped 2 bases and J dropped 6; count of bases not matched to a gene: 9. This CDR3 is built from 17 residues. Looked up from germline, CDR1 is SGHRS and CDR2 is YFSETQ. CDR3 region: CASSFRPGLAVPGELFF. As DNA, the CDR3 is TGCGCCAGCAGCTTCCGTCCGGGACTAGCGGTCCCCGGGGAGCTGTTTTTT.

The chain couples TRBV7-8 to TRBJ2-7; unclear D gene. The V end lost 5 bases, the J end lost 4 bases, and 6 bases lay between the germline ends. CDR3 length: 11 amino acids. Per the germline V gene, CDR1 is SGHVS and CDR2 is FQNEAQ. Here the CDR3 DNA reads TGTGCCAGCAGCGCTCAGTACGAGCAGTACTTC. Translating gives CASSAQYEQYF.